This TCR beta chain stems from a study of molecular identifiers for immune sequencing clone quantification. Study overall: In the replicates, RNA derived from around 20,000 or 99,000 naive CD8 cells was divided into five parts, and four were sequenced. General study results and limits: For effector cells, clones above 20 RNA copies held over 97% of molecules; for naive cells, under 1%.

Previously described methods and listed TCR primers were employed for the bulk TCR libraries. TCRdb re-called the PCR reads with MiXCR, one entry per CDR3 protein. The sample includes about 640,000 distinct CDR3 sequences, just under 20% of them seen just once. Based on a CD8+CD4-CCR7+CD45RA+ profile, naive CD8 T cells were sorted. Only a few counts were recorded for this clonotype. The target antigen is unknown. Germline V CDR1 and CDR2: MGHDK, SYGVNS. Unmatched junction bases numbered 5, after V lost 0 bases and J lost 2 bases. This CDR3 has 16 residues. The chain joins TRBV25-1 to TRBJ2-5; 8 bases line up with TRBD1. Input material: naive CD8+ T cells from blood, with Jurkat cell RNA spiked in. Subset meaning: FACS-sorted CD8+CD4-CCR7+CD45RA+ naive T cells. The source of this sequence is a human donor in good health. Some libraries in this study had Jurkat cell RNA spiked in. CDR3 nucleotides: TGTGCCAGCAGTGAATATGAAGGACAGGGACAAGAGACCCAGTACTTC. Its translation: CASSEYEGQGQETQYF.